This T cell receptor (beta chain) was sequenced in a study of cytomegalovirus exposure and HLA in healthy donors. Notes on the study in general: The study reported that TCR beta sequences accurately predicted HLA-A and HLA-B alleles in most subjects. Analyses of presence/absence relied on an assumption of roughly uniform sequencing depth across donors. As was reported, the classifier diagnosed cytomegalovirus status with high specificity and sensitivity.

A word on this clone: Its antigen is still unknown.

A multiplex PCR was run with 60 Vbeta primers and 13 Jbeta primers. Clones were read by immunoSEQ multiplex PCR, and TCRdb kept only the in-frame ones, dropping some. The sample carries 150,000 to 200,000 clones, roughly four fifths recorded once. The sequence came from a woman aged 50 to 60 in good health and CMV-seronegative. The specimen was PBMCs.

CDR3 nucleotides: TGTGCCAGCACGGTTTCAGGGGGTATGGGCTATGGCTACACCTTC. Protein product: CASTVSGGMGYGYTF. This rearrangement joins TRBV2 to TRBJ1-2; TRBD1 aligns across 7 bases. After removal of 7 bases from V and 4 bases from J, the junction contained 12 bases not matched to a gene. Germline values: CDR1 SNHLY, CDR2 FYNNEI. The length of the CDR3 is 15 residues.